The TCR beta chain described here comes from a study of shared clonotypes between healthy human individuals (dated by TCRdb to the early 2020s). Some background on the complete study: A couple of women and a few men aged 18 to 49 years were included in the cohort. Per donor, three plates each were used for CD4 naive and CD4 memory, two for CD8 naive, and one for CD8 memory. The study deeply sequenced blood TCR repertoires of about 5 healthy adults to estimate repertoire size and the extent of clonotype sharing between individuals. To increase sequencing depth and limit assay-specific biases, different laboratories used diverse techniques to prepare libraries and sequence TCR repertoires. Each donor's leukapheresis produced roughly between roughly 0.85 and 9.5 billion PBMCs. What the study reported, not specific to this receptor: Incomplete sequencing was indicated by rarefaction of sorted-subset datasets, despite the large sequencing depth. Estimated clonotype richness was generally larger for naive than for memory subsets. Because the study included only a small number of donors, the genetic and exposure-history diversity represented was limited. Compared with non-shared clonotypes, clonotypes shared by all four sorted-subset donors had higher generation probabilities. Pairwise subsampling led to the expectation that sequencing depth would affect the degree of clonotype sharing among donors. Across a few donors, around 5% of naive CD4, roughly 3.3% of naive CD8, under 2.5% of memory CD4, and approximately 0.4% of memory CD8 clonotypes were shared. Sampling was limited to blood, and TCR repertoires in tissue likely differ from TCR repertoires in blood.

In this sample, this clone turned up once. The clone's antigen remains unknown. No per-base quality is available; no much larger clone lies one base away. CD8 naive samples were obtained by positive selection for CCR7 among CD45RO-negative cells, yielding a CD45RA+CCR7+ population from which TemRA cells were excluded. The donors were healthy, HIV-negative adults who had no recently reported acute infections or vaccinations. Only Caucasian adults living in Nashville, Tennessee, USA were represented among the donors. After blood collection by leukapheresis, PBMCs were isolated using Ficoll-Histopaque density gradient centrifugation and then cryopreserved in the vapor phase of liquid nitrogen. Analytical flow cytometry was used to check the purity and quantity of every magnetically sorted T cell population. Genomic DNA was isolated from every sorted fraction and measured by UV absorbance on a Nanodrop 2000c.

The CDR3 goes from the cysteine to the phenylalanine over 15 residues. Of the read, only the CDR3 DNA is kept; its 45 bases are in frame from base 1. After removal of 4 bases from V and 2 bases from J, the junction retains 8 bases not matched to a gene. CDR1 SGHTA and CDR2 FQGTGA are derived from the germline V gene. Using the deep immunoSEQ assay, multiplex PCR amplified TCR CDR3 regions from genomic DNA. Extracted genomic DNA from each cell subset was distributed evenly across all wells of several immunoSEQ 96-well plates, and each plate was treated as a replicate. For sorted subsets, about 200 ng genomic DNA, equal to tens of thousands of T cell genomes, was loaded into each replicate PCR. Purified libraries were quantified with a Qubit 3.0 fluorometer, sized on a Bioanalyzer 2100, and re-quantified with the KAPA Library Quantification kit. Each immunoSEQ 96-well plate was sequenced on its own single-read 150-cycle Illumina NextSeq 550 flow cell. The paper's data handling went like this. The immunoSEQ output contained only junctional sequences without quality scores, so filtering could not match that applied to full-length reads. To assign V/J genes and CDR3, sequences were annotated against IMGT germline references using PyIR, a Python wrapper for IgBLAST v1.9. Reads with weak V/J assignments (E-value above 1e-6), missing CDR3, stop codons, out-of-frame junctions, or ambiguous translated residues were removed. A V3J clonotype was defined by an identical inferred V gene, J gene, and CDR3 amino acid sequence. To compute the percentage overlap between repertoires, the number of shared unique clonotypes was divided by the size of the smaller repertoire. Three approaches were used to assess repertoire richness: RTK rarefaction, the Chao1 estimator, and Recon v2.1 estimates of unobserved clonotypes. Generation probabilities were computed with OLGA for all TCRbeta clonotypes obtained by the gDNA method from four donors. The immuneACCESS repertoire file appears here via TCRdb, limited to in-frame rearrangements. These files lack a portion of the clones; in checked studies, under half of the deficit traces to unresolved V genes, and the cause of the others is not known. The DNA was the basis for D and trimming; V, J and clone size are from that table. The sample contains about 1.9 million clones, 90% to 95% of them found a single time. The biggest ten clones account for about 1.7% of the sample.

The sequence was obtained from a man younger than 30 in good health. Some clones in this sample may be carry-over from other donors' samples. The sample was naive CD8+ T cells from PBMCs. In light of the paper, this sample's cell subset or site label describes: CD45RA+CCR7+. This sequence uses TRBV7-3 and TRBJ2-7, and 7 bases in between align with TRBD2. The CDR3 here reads CASSSMGGGTYEQYF. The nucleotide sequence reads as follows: TGTGCCAGCAGCTCAATGGGCGGGGGAACCTACGAGCAGTACTTC.